These 6 T cell receptor beta chains were all obtained from the same sample, sequenced in a study of shared clonotypes between healthy human individuals. Clones were sequenced by immunoSEQ multiplex PCR, and TCRdb holds only the in-frame ones, with some missing. The sample has millions of clones; 85% to 95% are singletons. Sequences were obtained from naive CD4+ T cells sorted from blood. Specified subset: CD45RA+ positively selected. The receptors come from a man younger than 35 in good health.

The chain joins TRBV25-1 to TRBJ2-3; 9 nucleotides line up with TRBD1. V gave up 6 bases and J gave up 1 base; unmatched junction bases: 8. Germline V CDR1 and CDR2: MGHDK, SYGVNS. CDR3 size: 16 residues. CDR3 nucleotide sequence: TGTGCCAGCAGGAAATTGGGACAGGGTGGCACAGATACGCAGTATTTT. This translates into CASRKLGQGGTDTQYF.

The rearrangement uses TRBV2 and TRBJ2-7; D is ambiguous. Germline CDR1 is SNHLY and CDR2 is FYNNEI. The ends were cut back, 10 bases at V and 4 bases at J, with 11 bases in the middle. The CDR3 has 11 residues. The CDR3 region has the DNA TGTGCCACCAACCCGGCGTACGAGCAGTACTTC. This codes for CATNPAYEQYF.

V is TRBV28 and J is TRBJ2-7; the D is unclear. The CDR3 covers 15 residues. Germline values: CDR1 MDHEN, CDR2 SYDVKM. Trimming removed 2 bases from V and 6 bases from J, with 17 bases in between. The CDR3 DNA is TGTGCCAGCAGTTTAGGTACAGTGAGTAAGTTCGAGCAGTACTTC. The encoded protein is CASSLGTVSKFEQYF.

V gene TRBV27 combines with J gene TRBJ1-4; possibly TRBD1 for D (5 bases). The V end lost 3 bases, the J end lost 4 bases, and 12 bases lay between the germline ends. The germline gives CDR1 MNHEY, CDR2 SMNVEV (reference sequence). The CDR3 has 15 amino acids. The CDR3 sequence is CASSFVRGLNEKLFF. The DNA of the CDR3 is TGTGCCAGCAGTTTCGTGAGGGGCCTTAATGAAAAACTGTTTTTT. Together with reference TRBV27 and TRBJ1-4, the CDR3 gives the full variable domain: EAQVTQNPRYLITVTGKKLTVTCSQNMNHEYMSWYRQDPGLGLRQIYYSMNVEVTDKGDVPEGYKVSRKEKRNFPLILESPSPNQTSLYFCASSFVRGLNEKLFFGSGTQLSVL.

The chain employs TRBV4-1 and TRBJ2-7; no firm D call. This CDR3 has 16 amino acids. The germline V and J ends were trimmed by 0 bases and 3 bases, with 15 bases remaining between them. The germline CDR1 and CDR2 sequences are MGHRA and YSYEKL. The CDR3 loop is CASSQDISTRFYEQYF. The CDR3 DNA follows: TGCGCCAGCAGCCAAGATATAAGTACAAGGTTCTACGAGCAGTACTTC.

Turning to this clone: Distinct nucleotide sequences in the sample also encode this CDR3. The V and J genes are TRBV7-9 and TRBJ2-2; 9 nucleotides match TRBD1. This CDR3 region has 15 residues. V was clipped by 5 bases and J by 4 bases; unmatched bases: 5. Germline CDR1 is SEHNR and CDR2 is FQNEAQ (reference sequence). The CDR3 spells CASSLQGASTGELFF. CDR3 nucleotides: TGTGCCAGCAGCCTACAGGGGGCGAGCACCGGGGAGCTGTTTTTT.